A single T cell receptor beta chain is shown here with its context. Its antigen is not known. This entry comes from a study of T-cell memory formation after mild COVID-19. Study summary: TCR clusters were mostly confined to one donor each.

Overall study findings and caveats: Cross-reactive memory appears to have joined, as suggested by some responding clones showing up in pre-infection memory.

CDR3 length equals 15 residues. The germline V gene has CDR1 SGHAT and CDR2 FQNNGV. Deletions cut 0 bases from V and 5 bases from J, with 12 bases between. A single record per CDR3 protein comes from TCRdb applying MiXCR to the 5' RACE reads. The repertoire holds 100,000 to 150,000 distinct CDR3 sequences, with 15% to 20% as singletons. What was sequenced was PBMCs or a T cell subset sorted from them (not recorded which). The genes are TRBV11-2 and TRBJ2-3; D may match TRBD1 or TRBD2 (5 bases each). This sequence originates from a man between 18 and 35 years old who had mild COVID-19 (a few samples of this study predate the infection). Cell type and time point are not known. CDR3 DNA sequence: TGTGCCAGCAGCTTAGAAATTGAGGGGAAAGATACGCAGTATTTT. Protein product: CASSLEIEGKDTQYF.